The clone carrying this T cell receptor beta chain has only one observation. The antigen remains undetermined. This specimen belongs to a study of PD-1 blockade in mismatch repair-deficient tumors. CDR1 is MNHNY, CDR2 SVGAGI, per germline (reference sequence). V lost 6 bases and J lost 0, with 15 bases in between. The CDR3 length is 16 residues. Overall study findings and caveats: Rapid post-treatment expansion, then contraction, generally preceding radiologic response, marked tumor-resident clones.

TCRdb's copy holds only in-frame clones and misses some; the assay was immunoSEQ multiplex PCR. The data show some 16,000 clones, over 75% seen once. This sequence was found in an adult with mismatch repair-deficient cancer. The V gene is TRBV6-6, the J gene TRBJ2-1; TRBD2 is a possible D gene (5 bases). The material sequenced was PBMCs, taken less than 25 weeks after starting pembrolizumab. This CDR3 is CASSYGTRNSYNEQFF. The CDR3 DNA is TGTGCCAGCAGCTACGGCACTAGGAACTCCTACAATGAGCAGTTCTTC.